This record looks at one T cell receptor (beta chain) sequence and its context. This entry belongs to a study of blood T cells in healthy people across ages. The second PCR ran roughly 7 to 12 cycles with a sample-barcoded 5' primer and J-beta primers. TCRdb fed the 5' RACE reads into MiXCR, producing one record per CDR3 protein. The table lists some 710,000 distinct CDR3 sequences, 46% of them singletons. The germline V gene encodes CDR1 SNHLY and CDR2 FYNNEI. The CDR3 is 15 amino acids. J gave up 3 bases and V 6 bases, and 9 bases lay outside the gene matches. The chain is built from TRBV2 and TRBJ1-2, with 8 bases identical to TRBD1. This receptor was taken from a man older than 75 in good health. The sequenced sample consisted of blood. This CDR3 reads CASRPETGVYYGYTF. CDR3 coding DNA: TGTGCCAGCAGACCTGAGACAGGGGTGTACTATGGCTACACCTTC. Using reference TRBV2 and TRBJ1-2 for the parts outside the CDR3, the full variable domain is EPEVTQTPSHQVTQMGQEVILRCVPISNHLYFYWYRQILGQKVEFLVSFYNNEISEKSEIFDDQFSVERPDGSNFTLKIRSTKLEDSAMYFCASRPETGVYYGYTFGSGTRLTVV.